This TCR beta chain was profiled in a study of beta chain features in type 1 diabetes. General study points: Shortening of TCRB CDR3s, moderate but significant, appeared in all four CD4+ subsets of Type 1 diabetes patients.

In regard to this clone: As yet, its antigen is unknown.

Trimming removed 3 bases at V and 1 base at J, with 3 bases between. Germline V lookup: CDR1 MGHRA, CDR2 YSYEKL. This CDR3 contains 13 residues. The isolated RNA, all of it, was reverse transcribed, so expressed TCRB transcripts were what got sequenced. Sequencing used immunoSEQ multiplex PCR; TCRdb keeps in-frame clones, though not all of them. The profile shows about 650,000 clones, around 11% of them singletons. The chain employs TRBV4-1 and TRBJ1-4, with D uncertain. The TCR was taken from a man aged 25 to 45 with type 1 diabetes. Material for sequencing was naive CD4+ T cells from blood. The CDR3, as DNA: TGCGCCAGCAGCCACCGAACTAATGAAAAACTGTTTTTT. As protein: CASSHRTNEKLFF.